The 23 T cell receptor beta chains below come from one sample, sequenced in a study of control samples from healthy donors and cancer patients. The data were produced by immunoSEQ multiplex PCR, yet TCRdb's version contains in-frame clones alone and is incomplete. The sample yields some 13,000 clones, roughly 71% seen once. The sample was formalin-fixed, paraffin-embedded tissue. The receptors come from a male donor with melanoma.

This rearrangement joins TRBV6-2 or TRBV6-3 to TRBJ2-7, with D perhaps TRBD1 or TRBD2 (5 bases each). The CDR3 covers 15 residues. V lost 6 bases to trimming and J lost 0 bases, with 15 bases between them. Germline V gives CDR1 MNHEY, CDR2 SVGEGT. The CDR3 protein is CASSPRWGYSYEQYF. The CDR3 DNA sequence: TGTGCCAGCAGCCCCAGGTGGGGGTACTCCTACGAGCAGTACTTC.

V usage is TRBV3-1 (or the pseudogene TRBV3-2) and J usage is TRBJ1-1, with no clear D. V was clipped by 4 bases and J by 1 base, with 7 bases between them. Germline CDR1 and CDR2: LGHDT and YNNKEL (reference sequence). CDR3 length equals 13 residues. CDR3 loop: CASSRGRNTEAFF. CDR3 nucleotides: TGTGCCAGCAGCCGGGGAAGGAACACTGAAGCTTTCTTT.

The chain uses TRBV14 and TRBJ2-7; the match to TRBD1 covers 9 bases. The CDR3 contains 17 residues. CDR1 and CDR2 from the germline V gene are SGHDN and FVKESK. V lost 3 bases, J lost 1 base, and 10 bases stayed unmatched. The DNA for the CDR3 is TGTGCCAGCAGCCAGGAGTTGACAGGGGGTAATTCCTACGAGCAGTACTTC. Its protein product is CASSQELTGGNSYEQYF.

CDR3 region: CASSQNNSPLHF. The CDR3 DNA reads as TGCGCCAGCAGCCAGAATAATTCACCCCTCCACTTT. The chain recombines TRBV4-1 with TRBJ1-6; D is uncertain. Trimming pared 3 bases from V and 5 bases from J, leaving 2 bases between. This CDR3 region has 12 residues. Germline V gives CDR1 MGHRA, CDR2 YSYEKL.

The chain uses TRBV7-2 and TRBJ2-7; D is perhaps TRBD1 or TRBD2 (5 bases each). Germline CDR1 and CDR2: SGHTA and FQGNSA. The CDR3 is 14 residues long. V lost 10 bases, J lost 3 bases, and 19 bases lay in between. CDR3 sequence (DNA): TGTGCCACCAAACCCTGGGACGGCAACTACGAGCAGTACTTC. It encodes CATKPWDGNYEQYF.

This rearrangement joins TRBV19 to TRBJ1-5; D is uncertain. With 2 bases removed from V and 3 bases from J, the gap between germline ends came to 14 bases. In germline, CDR1 is LNHDA, CDR2 SQIVND (reference sequence). The CDR3 length is 16 residues. The CDR3 DNA reads as TGTGCCAGTAGTATAAGTTCGGGAAACAACAATCAGCCCCAGCATTTT. It yields the protein CASSISSGNNNQPQHF.

The V gene is TRBV3-1 (or the pseudogene TRBV3-2), the J gene TRBJ1-1; no reliable D call. Germline CDR1 is LGHDT and CDR2 is YNNKEL (reference sequence). This CDR3 is 15 amino acids long. Deletions cut 4 bases from V and 1 base from J, with 13 bases between. The CDR3 nucleotides read TGTGCCAGCAGCCCTTTTGGAGGCTCGAACACTGAAGCTTTCTTT. It specifies CASSPFGGSNTEAFF.

This chain links TRBV2 with TRBJ2-1, with 8 bases that match TRBD2. Germline V gene lookup returns CDR1 SNHLY and CDR2 FYNNEI. This CDR3 comprises 13 residues. V was pared by 8 bases and J by 7 bases, with 7 bases of the junction left unmatched. CDR3 in amino acids: CASRGGLSNEQFF. The DNA for the CDR3 is TGTGCCAGCCGGGGGGGCCTTTCAAATGAGCAGTTCTTC.

The rearrangement links TRBV24-1 to TRBJ2-3; perhaps TRBD2 as D (5 bases). Germline loops: CDR1 KGHDR, CDR2 SFDVKD. Between the trimmed V and J ends, which lost 9 bases and 2 bases, there was a span of 14 bases. The CDR3 is 14 amino acids. The CDR3 here is CATSGLRDTDTQYF. The CDR3 coding sequence is TGTGCCACCTCGGGATTGAGGGACACAGATACGCAGTATTTT.

The V and J genes are TRBV9 and TRBJ1-4; a possible D gene is TRBD1 (5 bases). V was pared by 3 bases and J by 5 bases, with 11 bases between. Germline CDR1 reads SGDLS; CDR2 reads YYNGEE. The CDR3 is made up of 14 amino acids. The DNA of the CDR3 is TGTGCCAGCAGCGCCGGGACCGTCAATGAAAAACTGTTTTTT. It specifies CASSAGTVNEKLFF.

The V gene is TRBV5-5, the J gene TRBJ2-3; the D gene is possibly TRBD2 (6 bases). The germline gives CDR1 SGHKS, CDR2 YYEKEE (reference sequence). This CDR3 spans 14 amino acids. V was trimmed by 5 bases and J by 3 bases, leaving 13 bases between them. The CDR3 region has the DNA TGTGCCAGCAGACCCGGGACTCCTACAGATACGCAGTATTTT. This codes for CASRPGTPTDTQYF. The full variable domain, completed using reference TRBV5-5 and TRBJ2-3, is DAGVTQSPTHLIKTRGQQVTLRCSPISGHKSVSWYQQVLGQGPQFIFQYYEKEERGRGNFPDRFSARQFPNYSSELNVNALLLGDSALYLCASRPGTPTDTQYFGPGTRLTVL.

V gene TRBV7-2 combines with J gene TRBJ1-3; D is uncertain. V was shortened by 5 bases and J by 0 bases, with 14 bases between the two germline ends. The germline gives CDR1 SGHTA, CDR2 FQGNSA. The CDR3 has 16 amino acids. The CDR3 reads CASSPGLTSSGNTIYF. CDR3 DNA: TGTGCCAGCAGCCCCGGGCTTACCAGCTCTGGAAACACCATATATTTT.

A note on this clone: One end of the junction is discordant with germline, which a read error may explain. The rearrangement joins TRBV6-1 to TRBJ1-1; the D is unclear. The CDR3 extends over 11 amino acids. Germline CDR1 is MNHNS and CDR2 is SASEGT. The CDR3 DNA is TGTGCCAGCAGTGAAGAAGCTGACGGCGCCTTT. Its translation is CASSEEADGAF.

The chain carries TRBV6-6 and TRBJ1-2, with unresolved D. Per germline, CDR1 MNHNY and CDR2 SVGAGI (reference sequence). The CDR3 extends over 16 amino acids. Trimming shortened V by 2 bases and J by 1 base, and 14 bases separated the two germline ends. The CDR3 bases are TGTGCCAGCAGTTACGGGGAGGTATGGGGTAACTATGGCTACACCTTC. Its protein product is CASSYGEVWGNYGYTF.

The rearrangement joins TRBV7-2 to TRBJ1-1; D is perhaps TRBD1 (5 bases). V shed 5 bases and J shed 3 bases, with 13 bases lying between them. The CDR3 is 14 residues long. The germline gives CDR1 SGHTA, CDR2 FQGNSA. The CDR3 DNA sequence: TGTGCCAGCAGCCCATTCCCGGGGCACACTGAAGCTTTCTTT. Its translation: CASSPFPGHTEAFF.

This clone was picked up one time. V is TRBV2 and J is TRBJ1-2; D not resolved. Trimming cost V 6 bases and J 8 bases, with 10 bases left between them. This CDR3 comprises 11 residues. Per germline, CDR1 SNHLY and CDR2 FYNNEI. The CDR3 DNA reads as TGTGCCAGCAGCCTTCTGCTGGGCTACACCTTC. It specifies CASSLLLGYTF.

The chain employs TRBV10-1 and TRBJ2-2; 7 nucleotides line up with TRBD1. CDR3 length: 16 amino acids. V lost 4 bases and J lost 4; bases outside the gene matches: 9. CDR1 is WNHNN and CDR2 is SYGVQD in the germline V gene (reference sequence). The CDR3 DNA sequence: TGCGCCAGCAGTGCGTCAGGGGGTATTAGCACCGGGGAGCTGTTTTTT. The encoded protein is CASSASGGISTGELFF.

This clone appeared a single time. The V gene is TRBV5-4, the J gene TRBJ1-6, with TRBD1 identical over 7 bases. CDR1 and CDR2 from the germline V gene are SGHNT and YYREEE (reference sequence). V dropped 5 bases and J dropped 10; count of bases not matched to a gene: 12. CDR3 length: 15 residues. The CDR3 here is CASSLTDRARSPLHF. CDR3 DNA: TGTGCCAGCAGTTTAACCGACAGGGCGAGGTCACCCCTCCACTTT. The full variable domain, with the rest looked up from reference TRBV5-4 and TRBJ1-6, is ETGVTQSPTHLIKTRGQQVTLRCSSQSGHNTVSWYQQALGQGPQFIFQYYREEENGRGNFPPRFSGLQFPNYSSELNVNALELDDSALYLCASSLTDRARSPLHFGNGTRLTVT.

This clone was detected a few times. CDR3 in DNA: TGTGCCAGCAGCCCCAGGGCCTCTGGGGCCAACGTCCTGACTTTC. This gives the protein CASSPRASGANVLTF. This sequence joins TRBV5-6 and TRBJ2-6, with D possibly TRBD1 on 5 matching bases. CDR3 length equals 15 residues. V lost 4 bases to trimming and J lost 0 bases, with 8 bases between them. CDR1 and CDR2 (germline): SGHDT, YYEEEE.

The chain recombines TRBV28 with TRBJ2-7; D gene unclear. Trimming removed 7 bases at V and 1 base at J, with 11 bases between. The CDR3 extends over 13 amino acids. In germline, CDR1 is MDHEN, CDR2 SYDVKM. This CDR3 is CASNLRTSYEQYF. In DNA, the CDR3 is TGTGCCAGCAATCTAAGGACGTCCTACGAGCAGTACTTC.

The chain is built from TRBV7-8 and TRBJ1-5, with D perhaps matching TRBD1 (6 bases). Germline CDR1 is SGHVS and CDR2 is FQNEAQ. V was cut by 5 bases and J by 3 bases, with 14 bases left in between. The CDR3 contains 15 residues. CDR3 bases: TGTGCCAGCAGCCCGAAGGACAGCCTCAATCAGCCCCAGCATTTT. This codes for CASSPKDSLNQPQHF.

J is TRBJ1-1 and V is TRBV6-1; no clear D gene. Germline CDR1 reads MNHNS; CDR2 reads SASEGT. The CDR3 length is 11 residues. Trimming removed 2 bases from V and 8 bases from J, with 6 bases in between. The CDR3: CASSEWREAFF. As DNA, the CDR3 is TGTGCCAGCAGTGAATGGAGAGAAGCTTTCTTT.

The V gene is TRBV5-8, the J gene TRBJ2-5, with no clear D. The CDR3 loop spans 12 amino acids. Trimming left V 2 bases short and J 7 bases short, with 9 bases between. Looked up from germline, CDR1 is SGHTS and CDR2 is YDEGEE. The CDR3 sequence is CASSFPKGTQYF. In nucleotides, the CDR3 is TGTGCCAGCAGCTTTCCCAAAGGGACCCAGTACTTC.